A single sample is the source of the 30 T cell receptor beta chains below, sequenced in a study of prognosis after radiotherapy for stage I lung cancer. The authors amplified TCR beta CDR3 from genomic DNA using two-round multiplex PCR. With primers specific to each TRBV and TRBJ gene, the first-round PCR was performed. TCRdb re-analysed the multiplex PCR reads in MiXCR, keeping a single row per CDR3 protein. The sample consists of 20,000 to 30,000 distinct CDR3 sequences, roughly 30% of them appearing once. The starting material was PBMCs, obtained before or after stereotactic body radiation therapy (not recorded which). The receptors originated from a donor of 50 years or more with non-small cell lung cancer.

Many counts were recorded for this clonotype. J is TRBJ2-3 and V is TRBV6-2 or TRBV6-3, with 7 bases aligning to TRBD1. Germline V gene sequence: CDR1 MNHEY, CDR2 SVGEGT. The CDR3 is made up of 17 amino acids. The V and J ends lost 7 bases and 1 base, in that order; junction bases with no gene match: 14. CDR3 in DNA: TGTGCCAGCACCTCGGGACAGCCTAACGTGGGCACAGATACGCAGTATTTT. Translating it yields CASTSGQPNVGTDTQYF.

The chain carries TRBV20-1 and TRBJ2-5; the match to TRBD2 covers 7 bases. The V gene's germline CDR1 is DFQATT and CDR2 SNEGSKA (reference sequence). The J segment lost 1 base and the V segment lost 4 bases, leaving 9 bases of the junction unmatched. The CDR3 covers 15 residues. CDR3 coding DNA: TGCAGTGCTATAGGACCGGGGGGATCCCAAGAGACCCAGTACTTC. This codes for CSAIGPGGSQETQYF.

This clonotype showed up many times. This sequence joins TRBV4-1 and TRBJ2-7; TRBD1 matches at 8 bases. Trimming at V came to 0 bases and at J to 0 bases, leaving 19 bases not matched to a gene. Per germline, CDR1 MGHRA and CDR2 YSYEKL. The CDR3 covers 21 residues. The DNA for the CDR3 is TGCGCCAGCAGCCAAGATGGTCCCCACAGGGGGTTTGCCCCCTTCTCCTACGAGCAGTACTTC. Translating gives CASSQDGPHRGFAPFSYEQYF.

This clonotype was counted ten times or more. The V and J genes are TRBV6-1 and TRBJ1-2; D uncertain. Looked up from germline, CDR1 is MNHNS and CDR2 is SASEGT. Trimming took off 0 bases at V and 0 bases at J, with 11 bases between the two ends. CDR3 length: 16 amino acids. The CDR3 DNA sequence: TGTGCCAGCAGTGAAGCTTGGCAATTAGCTAACTATGGCTACACCTTC. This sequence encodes CASSEAWQLANYGYTF.

CDR3: CASSYPPRRGGTGELFF. The CDR3 DNA is TGTGCCAGCAGTTACCCCCCCCGAAGGGGGGGCACCGGGGAGCTGTTTTTT. The chain joins TRBV6-5 to TRBJ2-2; D may be TRBD2 (7 bases). Per germline, CDR1 MNHEY and CDR2 SVGAGI. There are 17 residues in the CDR3. The ends were cut back, 2 bases at V and 4 bases at J, with 17 bases in the middle.

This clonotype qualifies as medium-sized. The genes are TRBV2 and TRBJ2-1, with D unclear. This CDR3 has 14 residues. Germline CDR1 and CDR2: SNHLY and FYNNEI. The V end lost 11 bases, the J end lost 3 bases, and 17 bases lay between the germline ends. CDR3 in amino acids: CAFTLGLIYNEQFF. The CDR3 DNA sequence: TGTGCCTTTACGCTGGGGTTAATCTACAATGAGCAGTTCTTC.

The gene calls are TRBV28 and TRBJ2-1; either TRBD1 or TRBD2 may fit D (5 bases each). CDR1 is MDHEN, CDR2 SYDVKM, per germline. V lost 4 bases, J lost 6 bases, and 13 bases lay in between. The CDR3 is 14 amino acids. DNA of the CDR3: TGTGCCAGCAGTTCCCCGGGGCATTTCAATGAGCAGTTCTTC. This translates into CASSSPGHFNEQFF.

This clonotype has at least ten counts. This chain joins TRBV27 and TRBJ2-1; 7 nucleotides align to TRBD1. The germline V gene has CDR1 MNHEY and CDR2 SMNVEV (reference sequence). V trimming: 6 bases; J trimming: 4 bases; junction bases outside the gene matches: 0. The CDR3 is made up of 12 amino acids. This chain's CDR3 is CASRTGYNEQFF. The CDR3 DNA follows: TGTGCCAGCAGGACAGGGTACAATGAGCAGTTCTTC.

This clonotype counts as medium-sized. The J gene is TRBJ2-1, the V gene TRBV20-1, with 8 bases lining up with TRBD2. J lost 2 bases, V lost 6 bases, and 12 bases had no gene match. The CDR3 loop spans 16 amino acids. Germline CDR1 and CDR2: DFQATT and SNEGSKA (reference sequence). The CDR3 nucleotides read TGCAGTGCCGCCGGGGGGGCAGAGGTAACCTACAATGAGCAGTTCTTC. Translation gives CSAAGGAEVTYNEQFF.

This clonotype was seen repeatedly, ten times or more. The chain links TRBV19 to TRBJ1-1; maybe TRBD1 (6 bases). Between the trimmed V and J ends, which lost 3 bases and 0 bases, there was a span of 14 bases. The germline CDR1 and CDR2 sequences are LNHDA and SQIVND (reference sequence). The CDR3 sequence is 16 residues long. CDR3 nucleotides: TGTGCCAGTAGTATTCGCAGGGGACAATTGAACACTGAAGCTTTCTTT. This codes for CASSIRRGQLNTEAFF.

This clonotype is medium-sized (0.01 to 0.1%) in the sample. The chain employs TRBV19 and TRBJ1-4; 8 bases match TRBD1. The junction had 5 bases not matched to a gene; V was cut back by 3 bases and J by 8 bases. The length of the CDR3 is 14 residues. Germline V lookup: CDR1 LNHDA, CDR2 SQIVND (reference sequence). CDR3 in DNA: TGTGCCAGTAGTATCAGGGGGCTGGAGGAAAAACTGTTTTTT. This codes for CASSIRGLEEKLFF.

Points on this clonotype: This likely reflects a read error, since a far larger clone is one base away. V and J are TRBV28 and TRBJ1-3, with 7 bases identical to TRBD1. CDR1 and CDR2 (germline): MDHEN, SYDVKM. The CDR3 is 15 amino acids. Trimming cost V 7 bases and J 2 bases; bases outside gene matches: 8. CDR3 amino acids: CASKTGQSPGNTIYF. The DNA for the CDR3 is TGTGCCAGCAAGACGGGACAGAGCCCTGGAAACACCATATATTTT.

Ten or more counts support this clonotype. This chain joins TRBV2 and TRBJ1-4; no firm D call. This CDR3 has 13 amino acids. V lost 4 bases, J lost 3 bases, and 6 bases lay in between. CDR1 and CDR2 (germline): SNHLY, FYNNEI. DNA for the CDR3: TGTGCCAGCAGTGTTTCACCTAATGAAAAACTGTTTTTT. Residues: CASSVSPNEKLFF.

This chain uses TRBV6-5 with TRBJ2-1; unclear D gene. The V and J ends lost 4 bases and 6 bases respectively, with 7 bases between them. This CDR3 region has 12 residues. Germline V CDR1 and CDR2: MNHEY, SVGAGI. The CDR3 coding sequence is TGTGCCAGCAGTTCCGACACCAATGAGCAGTTCTTC. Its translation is CASSSDTNEQFF.

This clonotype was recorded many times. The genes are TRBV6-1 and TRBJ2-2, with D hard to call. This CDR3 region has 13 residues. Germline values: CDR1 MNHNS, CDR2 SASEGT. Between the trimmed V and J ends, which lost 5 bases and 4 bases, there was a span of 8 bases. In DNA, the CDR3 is TGTGCCAGCAGTACCGGTGTCACCGGGGAGCTGTTTTTT. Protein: CASSTGVTGELFF.

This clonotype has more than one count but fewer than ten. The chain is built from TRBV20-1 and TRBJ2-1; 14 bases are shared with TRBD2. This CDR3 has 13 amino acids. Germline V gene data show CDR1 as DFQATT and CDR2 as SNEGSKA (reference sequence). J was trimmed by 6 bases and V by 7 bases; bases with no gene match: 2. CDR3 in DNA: TGCAGTGTGACTAGCGGGGGGGCCAATGAGCAGTTCTTC. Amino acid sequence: CSVTSGGANEQFF.

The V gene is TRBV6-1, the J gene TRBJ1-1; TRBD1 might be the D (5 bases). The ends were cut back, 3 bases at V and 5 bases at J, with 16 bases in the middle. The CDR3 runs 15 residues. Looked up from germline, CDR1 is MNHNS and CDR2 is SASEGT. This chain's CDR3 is CASSDRIGGKTEAFF. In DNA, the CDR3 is TGTGCCAGCAGTGACAGGATCGGGGGGAAAACTGAAGCTTTCTTT.

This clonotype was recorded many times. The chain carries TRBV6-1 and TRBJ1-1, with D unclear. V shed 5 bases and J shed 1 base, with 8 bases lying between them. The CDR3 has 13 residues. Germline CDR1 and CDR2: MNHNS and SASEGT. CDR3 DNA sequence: TGTGCCAGCAGTAGTTGGGGGAACACTGAAGCTTTCTTT. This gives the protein CASSSWGNTEAFF.

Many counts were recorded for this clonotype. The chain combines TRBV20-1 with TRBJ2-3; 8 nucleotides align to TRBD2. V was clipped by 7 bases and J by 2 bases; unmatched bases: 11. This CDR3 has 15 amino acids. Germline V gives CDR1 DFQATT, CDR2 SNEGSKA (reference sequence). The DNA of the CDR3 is TGCAGTGGGGGAGGGAGCGGGAGAGCCACAGATACGCAGTATTTT. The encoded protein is CSGGGSGRATDTQYF.

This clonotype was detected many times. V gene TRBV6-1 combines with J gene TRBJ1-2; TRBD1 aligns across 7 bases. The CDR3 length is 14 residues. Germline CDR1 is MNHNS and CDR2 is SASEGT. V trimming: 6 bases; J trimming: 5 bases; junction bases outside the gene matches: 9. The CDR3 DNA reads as TGTGCCAGCAGCCCCCAGGGGGGCGCTTATGGCTACACCTTC. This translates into CASSPQGGAYGYTF.

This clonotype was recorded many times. CDR3 loop: CASSRGHTAGELFF. DNA for the CDR3: TGTGCCAGCAGCCGAGGACATACCGCTGGGGAGCTGTTTTTT. The chain uses TRBV3-1 and TRBJ2-2; tentative D call: TRBD1 (5 bases). Trimming pared 4 bases from V and 8 bases from J, leaving 14 bases between. The CDR3 is 14 amino acids. Germline V gives CDR1 LGHDT, CDR2 YNNKEL (reference sequence).

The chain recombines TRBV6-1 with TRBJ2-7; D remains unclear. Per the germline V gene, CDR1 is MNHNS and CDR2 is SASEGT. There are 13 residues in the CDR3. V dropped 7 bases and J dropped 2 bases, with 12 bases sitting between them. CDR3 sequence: CASIGRSPYEQYF. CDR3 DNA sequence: TGTGCCAGCATTGGCAGATCCCCCTACGAGCAGTACTTC.

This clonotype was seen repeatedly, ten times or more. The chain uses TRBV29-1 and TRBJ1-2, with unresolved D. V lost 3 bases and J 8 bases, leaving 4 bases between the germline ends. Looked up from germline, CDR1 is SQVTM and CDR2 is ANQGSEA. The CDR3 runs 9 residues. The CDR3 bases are TGCAGCGTTGACCGCGGCTACACCTTC. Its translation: CSVDRGYTF.

DNA of the CDR3: TGTGCCAGCAGTTACTCGCCAGGCTCTGGAAACACCATATATTTT. Its translation: CASSYSPGSGNTIYF. The chain joins TRBV6-5 to TRBJ1-3; no clear D. V lost 0 bases and J 0 bases, leaving 6 bases between the germline ends. From germline, CDR1 is MNHEY and CDR2 SVGAGI. The CDR3 extends over 15 amino acids.

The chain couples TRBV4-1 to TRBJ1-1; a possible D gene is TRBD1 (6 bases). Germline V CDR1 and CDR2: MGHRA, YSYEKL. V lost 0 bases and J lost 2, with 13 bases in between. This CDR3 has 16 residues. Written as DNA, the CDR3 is TGCGCCAGCAGCCAAGATCCTCGGACAGACAACACTGAAGCTTTCTTT. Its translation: CASSQDPRTDNTEAFF.

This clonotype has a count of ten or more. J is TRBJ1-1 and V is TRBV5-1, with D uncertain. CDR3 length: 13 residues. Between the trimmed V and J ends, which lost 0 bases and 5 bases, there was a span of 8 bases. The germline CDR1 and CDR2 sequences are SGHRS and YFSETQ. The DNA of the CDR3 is TGCGCCAGCAGCTTGGATCCGGGTACTGAAGCTTTCTTT. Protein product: CASSLDPGTEAFF.

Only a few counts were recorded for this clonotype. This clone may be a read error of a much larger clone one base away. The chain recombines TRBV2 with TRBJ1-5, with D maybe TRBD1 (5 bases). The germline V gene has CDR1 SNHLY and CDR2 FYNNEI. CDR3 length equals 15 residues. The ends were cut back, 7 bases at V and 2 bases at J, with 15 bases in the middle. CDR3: CASTKRGRGNQPQHF. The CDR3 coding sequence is TGTGCCAGCACCAAAAGGGGTCGGGGCAATCAGCCCCAGCATTTT. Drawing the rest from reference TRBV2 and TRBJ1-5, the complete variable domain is EPEVTQTPSHQVTQMGQEVILRCVPISNHLYFYWYRQILGQKVEFLVSFYNNEISEKSEIFDDQFSVERPDGSNFTLKIRSTKLEDSAMYFCASTKRGRGNQPQHFGDGTRLSIL.

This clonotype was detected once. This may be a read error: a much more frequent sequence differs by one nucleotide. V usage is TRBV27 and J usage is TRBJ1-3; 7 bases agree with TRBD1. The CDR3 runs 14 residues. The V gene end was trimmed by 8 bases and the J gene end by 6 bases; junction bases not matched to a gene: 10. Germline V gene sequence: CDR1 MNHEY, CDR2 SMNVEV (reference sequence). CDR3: CASGRQGAANTIYF. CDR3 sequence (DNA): TGTGCCAGCGGGAGACAGGGCGCAGCAAACACCATATATTTT.

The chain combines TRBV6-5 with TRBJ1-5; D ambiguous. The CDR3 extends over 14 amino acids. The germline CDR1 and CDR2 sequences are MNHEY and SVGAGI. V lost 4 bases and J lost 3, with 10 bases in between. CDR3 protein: CASSLDFHNQPQHF. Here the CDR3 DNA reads TGTGCCAGCAGTTTGGATTTTCACAATCAGCCCCAGCATTTT.

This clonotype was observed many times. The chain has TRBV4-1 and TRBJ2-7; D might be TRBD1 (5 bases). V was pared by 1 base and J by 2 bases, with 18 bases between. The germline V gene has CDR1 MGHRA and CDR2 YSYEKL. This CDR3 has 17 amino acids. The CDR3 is CASSQANKPTVTYEQYF. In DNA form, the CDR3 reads TGCGCCAGCAGCCAAGCCAACAAACCGACAGTCACCTACGAGCAGTACTTC.